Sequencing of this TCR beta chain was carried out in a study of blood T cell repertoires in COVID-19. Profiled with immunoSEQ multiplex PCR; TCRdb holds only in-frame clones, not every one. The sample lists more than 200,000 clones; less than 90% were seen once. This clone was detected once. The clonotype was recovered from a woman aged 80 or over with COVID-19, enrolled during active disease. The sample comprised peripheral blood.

Here the CDR3 DNA reads TGTGCCAGCAGCGTAGACCCCTCGGTTAGTGCTGAAGCTTTCTTT. Protein sequence: CASSVDPSVSAEAFF. This chain uses TRBV9 with TRBJ1-1; D unresolved. Germline V gives CDR1 SGDLS, CDR2 YYNGEE. V lost 0 bases and J lost 6, with 15 bases in between. The CDR3 is made up of 15 amino acids.